The 18 T cell receptor beta chains below all came from one sample that was sequenced in a study of T cell repertoires in cytomegalovirus infection (dated by TCRdb to the late 2010s). TCRdb lists the instrument as Illumina HiSeq 1500. The raw public data were reprocessed by TCRdb itself: fastp quality trimming at Q25, MiXCR clonotype calling, in-frame beta chains only. CDR3 protein duplicates are merged, each entry listing the most common genes and DNA. This sample comprises roughly 760,000 distinct CDR3 sequences, 35% of them detected only once. The ten largest clones represent 2.8% of the sample. The sample was PBMCs. These receptors were collected from a human donor in good health (CMV status not recorded). Some clones in this sample may be carry-over from other donors' samples.

This clonotype was picked up many times. The chain links TRBV6-1 to TRBJ1-4; no firm D call. This CDR3 comprises 13 residues. Trimming stripped 4 bases from V and 2 bases from J, with 5 bases between. Germline V lookup: CDR1 MNHNS, CDR2 SASEGT. CDR3 DNA: TGTGCCAGCAGTGTTGTCACTAATGAAAAACTGTTTTTT. This encodes CASSVVTNEKLFF.

J is TRBJ2-1 and V is TRBV6-1; weak D call: TRBD2 (7 bases). From germline, CDR1 is MNHNS and CDR2 SASEGT. This CDR3 region has 14 residues. Trimming removed 8 bases from V and 4 bases from J, with 15 bases in between. CDR3: CASWGASGYNEQFF. CDR3 sequence (DNA): TGTGCCAGCTGGGGGGCTAGCGGTTACAATGAGCAGTTCTTC.

This chain joins TRBV10-3 and TRBJ2-5; 7 bases are a match to TRBD2. The germline gives CDR1 ENHRY, CDR2 SYGVKD. V shed 3 bases and J 1 base; nucleotides not matched to a gene: 5. The length of the CDR3 is 15 residues. The CDR3 DNA is TGTGCCATCAGTGAACGTGTAGCGGGCCAAGAGACCCAGTACTTC. Its translation: CAISERVAGQETQYF.

This clonotype has just one count. J is TRBJ2-5 and V is TRBV4-1, with TRBD1 as a possible D gene (6 bases). Germline V gene data show CDR1 as MGHRA and CDR2 as YSYEKL. The CDR3 is 15 residues long. V was clipped by 0 bases and J by 0 bases, with 8 bases between them. The CDR3 DNA reads TGCGCCAGCAGCCAAGAACAGGGCTACCAAGAGACCCAGTACTTC. It is translated as CASSQEQGYQETQYF.

V is TRBV6-6 and J is TRBJ2-1; D remains unclear. The germline CDR1 and CDR2 sequences are MNHNY and SVGAGI (reference sequence). Trimming took off 2 bases at V and 2 bases at J, with 7 bases between the two ends. The CDR3 length is 14 residues. The CDR3 is CASSYGSTYNEQFF. CDR3 coding DNA: TGTGCCAGCAGTTACGGCAGCACCTACAATGAGCAGTTCTTC.

This clonotype has a handful of counts. The chain joins TRBV28 to TRBJ2-5; D is possibly TRBD1 (6 bases). CDR1 and CDR2 (germline): MDHEN, SYDVKM. V lost 8 bases to trimming and J lost 2 bases, with 15 bases between them. The CDR3 has 14 amino acids. The CDR3 DNA reads as TGTGCCAGCCAGGGGTGGAGTATTCAAGAGACCCAGTACTTC. It translates to CASQGWSIQETQYF. Drawing the rest from reference TRBV28 and TRBJ2-5, the complete variable domain is DVKVTQSSRYLVKRTGEKVFLECVQDMDHENMFWYRQDPGLGLRLIYFSYDVKMKEKGDIPEGYSVSREKKERFSLILESASTNQTSMYLCASQGWSIQETQYFGPGTRLLVL.

The table lists this clonotype with a few counts. The V and J genes are TRBV6-5 and TRBJ1-1; perhaps TRBD1 as D (6 bases). Germline V gene data show CDR1 as MNHEY and CDR2 as SVGAGI. The CDR3 length is 18 residues. The V and J ends lost 4 bases and 11 bases respectively, with 32 bases between them. CDR3: CASSFSNYPSGGLVDAFF. Here the CDR3 DNA reads TGTGCCAGCAGTTTCTCGAATTACCCCTCTGGGGGGCTAGTAGACGCTTTCTTT.

Points on this clonotype: Possible read error: a much larger clone is one base away. The chain uses TRBV12-3 or TRBV12-4 and TRBJ2-4; tentatively, D is TRBD1 (5 bases). The CDR3 loop spans 15 amino acids. The CDR3 nucleotides are TGTGCCAGCAGTTTAGCAGGGGTAGCCAAAAACATTAAGTACTTC. It translates to CASSLAGVAKNIKYF.

The chain recombines TRBV28 with TRBJ2-7; 8 nucleotides agree with TRBD2. The CDR3 is made up of 14 amino acids. The ends lost 8 bases at V and 2 bases at J; junction bases unmatched: 8. Germline V gene data show CDR1 as MDHEN and CDR2 as SYDVKM. CDR3 amino acids: CASVGGAGAYEQYF. CDR3 bases: TGTGCCAGCGTGGGGGGAGCGGGAGCCTACGAGCAGTACTTC.

The chain recombines TRBV2 with TRBJ1-5; possibly TRBD1 for D (5 bases). This CDR3 is 14 amino acids long. Germline CDR1 reads SNHLY; CDR2 reads FYNNEI. Trimming pared 11 bases from V and 0 bases from J, leaving 14 bases between. This CDR3 is CARGGSYSNQPQHF. The DNA of the CDR3 is TGTGCCCGCGGGGGATCTTATAGCAATCAGCCCCAGCATTTT. The full variable domain, with the rest looked up from reference TRBV2 and TRBJ1-5, is EPEVTQTPSHQVTQMGQEVILRCVPISNHLYFYWYRQILGQKVEFLVSFYNNEISEKSEIFDDQFSVERPDGSNFTLKIRSTKLEDSAMYFCARGGSYSNQPQHFGDGTRLSIL.

The V and J genes are TRBV7-9 and TRBJ2-7; D tentatively fits TRBD1 or TRBD2 (5 bases each). Germline V CDR1 and CDR2: SEHNR, FQNEAQ (reference sequence). The CDR3 has 17 residues. The ends were cut back, 4 bases at V and 3 bases at J, with 22 bases in the middle. The CDR3 region has the DNA TGTGCCAGCAGCTCACGAACCGGGACCCCCTTTAACTACGAGCAGTACTTC. Translation gives CASSSRTGTPFNYEQYF.

This clonotype has only a few counts. V is TRBV7-9 and J is TRBJ1-3, with no clear D. The V and J ends lost 5 bases and 4 bases respectively, with 12 bases between them. This CDR3 has 14 amino acids. The germline CDR1 and CDR2 sequences are SEHNR and FQNEAQ (reference sequence). Here the CDR3 reads CASSPRTGGNTIYF. In DNA form, the CDR3 reads TGTGCCAGCAGCCCACGGACGGGCGGAAACACCATATATTTT.

The J gene is TRBJ2-5, the V gene TRBV4-2; D is perhaps TRBD2 (6 bases). Trimming shortened V by 3 bases and J by 2 bases, and 13 bases separated the two germline ends. This CDR3 comprises 15 residues. The germline CDR1 and CDR2 sequences are LGHNA and YNFKEQ. Here the CDR3 DNA reads TGTGCCAGCAGCCACACAGCGGGTATACAAGAGACCCAGTACTTC. This sequence encodes CASSHTAGIQETQYF.

This clonotype was seen a handful of times. V usage is TRBV6-2 or TRBV6-3 and J usage is TRBJ2-1; 8 bases are a match to TRBD2. CDR1 is MNHEY and CDR2 is SVGEGT in the germline V gene. CDR3 size: 15 residues. The V gene end was trimmed by 10 bases and the J gene end by 2 bases; junction bases not matched to a gene: 10. The CDR3 region is CATSPRGGTYNEQFF. The CDR3 DNA reads as TGTGCCACCTCCCCCCGGGGGGGGACCTACAATGAGCAGTTCTTC.

This clonotype was observed a handful of times. Germline and junction disagree at one end, which may indicate a read error. The chain combines TRBV2 with TRBJ2-7; 8 nucleotides align to TRBD2. The length of the CDR3 is 14 residues. Germline CDR1 SNHLY, CDR2 FYNNEI. CDR3 region: CASSVAGPSSEQYF. In DNA, the CDR3 is TGTGCCAGCAGTGTAGCGGGGCCCTCCTCCGAGCAGTACTTC.

The V gene is TRBV7-6, the J gene TRBJ2-4, with a weak D call TRBD1 (6 bases). Between the trimmed V and J ends, which lost 5 bases and 8 bases, there was a span of 25 bases. Per the germline V gene, CDR1 is SGHVS and CDR2 is FNYEAQ. This CDR3 contains 17 residues. The CDR3 spells CASSTLWVARGEDIQYF. DNA of the CDR3: TGTGCCAGCAGCACTTTGTGGGTGGCCAGGGGAGAGGACATTCAGTACTTC.

This clonotype showed up many times. The V and J genes are TRBV7-2 and TRBJ2-3; 11 bases agree with TRBD1. Per germline, CDR1 SGHTA and CDR2 FQGNSA. The CDR3 sequence is 16 residues long. The V segment lost 5 bases and the J segment 4 bases; nucleotides outside the gene matches: 8. The CDR3 coding sequence is TGTGCCAGCAGCCCCGGGACAGGGGGTCAAGCAGATACGCAGTATTTT. This encodes CASSPGTGGQADTQYF.

This chain joins TRBV20-1 and TRBJ1-2, with 7 bases that match TRBD1. Trimming cost V 6 bases and J 4 bases; bases outside gene matches: 14. CDR1 and CDR2 (germline): DFQATT, SNEGSKA (reference sequence). The CDR3 consists of 15 residues. In nucleotides, the CDR3 is TGCAGTGCCCGGAGGACAGGCGATTTAATCTATGGCTACACCTTC. This gives the protein CSARRTGDLIYGYTF.